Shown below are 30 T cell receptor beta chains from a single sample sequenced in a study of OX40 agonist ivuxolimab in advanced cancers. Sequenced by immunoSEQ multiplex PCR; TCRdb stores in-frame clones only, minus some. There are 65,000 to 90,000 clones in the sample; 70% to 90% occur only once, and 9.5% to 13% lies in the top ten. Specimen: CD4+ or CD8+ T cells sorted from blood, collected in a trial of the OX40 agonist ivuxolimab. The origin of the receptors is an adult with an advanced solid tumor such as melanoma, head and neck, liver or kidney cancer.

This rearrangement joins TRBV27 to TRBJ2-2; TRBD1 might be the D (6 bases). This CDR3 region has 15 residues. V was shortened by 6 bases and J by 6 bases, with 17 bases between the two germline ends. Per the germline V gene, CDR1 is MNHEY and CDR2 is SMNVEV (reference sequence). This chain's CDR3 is CASRTGLGKAGELFF. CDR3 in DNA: TGTGCCAGCAGAACAGGGCTCGGGAAAGCCGGGGAGCTGTTTTTT.

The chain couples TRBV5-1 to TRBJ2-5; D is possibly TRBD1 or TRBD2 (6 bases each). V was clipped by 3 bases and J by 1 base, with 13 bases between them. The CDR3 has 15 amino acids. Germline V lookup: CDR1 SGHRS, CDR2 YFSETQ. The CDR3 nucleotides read TGCGCCAGCAGCTGGGGGGCCCTTTCCCAAGAGACCCAGTACTTC. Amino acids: CASSWGALSQETQYF.

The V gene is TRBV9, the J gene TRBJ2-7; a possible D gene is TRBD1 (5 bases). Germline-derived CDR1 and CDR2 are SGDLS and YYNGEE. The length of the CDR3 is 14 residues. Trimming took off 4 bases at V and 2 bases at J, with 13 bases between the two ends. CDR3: CASSKVSGPYEQYF. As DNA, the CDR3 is TGTGCCAGCAGCAAGGTATCAGGGCCCTACGAGCAGTACTTC.

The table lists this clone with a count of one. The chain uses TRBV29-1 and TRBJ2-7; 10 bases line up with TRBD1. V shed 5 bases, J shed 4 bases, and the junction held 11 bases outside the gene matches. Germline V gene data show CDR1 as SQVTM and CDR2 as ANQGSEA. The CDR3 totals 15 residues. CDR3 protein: CSVRVGDRGFYEQYF. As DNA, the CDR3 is TGCAGCGTTCGGGTGGGGGACAGGGGCTTTTACGAGCAGTACTTC.

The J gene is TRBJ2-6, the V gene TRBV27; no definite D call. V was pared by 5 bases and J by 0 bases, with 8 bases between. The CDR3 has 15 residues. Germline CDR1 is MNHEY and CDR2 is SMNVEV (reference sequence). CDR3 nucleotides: TGTGCCAGCAGTCCCGACAACTCTGGGGCCAACGTCCTGACTTTC. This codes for CASSPDNSGANVLTF.

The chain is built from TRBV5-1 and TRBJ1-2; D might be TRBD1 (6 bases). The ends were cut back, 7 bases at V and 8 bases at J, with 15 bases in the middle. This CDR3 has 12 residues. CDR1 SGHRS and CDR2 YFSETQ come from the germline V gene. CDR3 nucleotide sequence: TGCGCCAGCTACGACAGGAGGGAGGGCTACACCTTC. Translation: CASYDRREGYTF.

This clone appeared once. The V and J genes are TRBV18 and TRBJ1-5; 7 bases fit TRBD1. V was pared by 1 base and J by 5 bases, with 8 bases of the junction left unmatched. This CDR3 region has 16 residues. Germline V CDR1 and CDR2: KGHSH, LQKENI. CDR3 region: CASSPRAGTVDQPQHF. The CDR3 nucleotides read TGTGCCAGCTCACCACGAGCGGGGACAGTGGATCAGCCCCAGCATTTT.

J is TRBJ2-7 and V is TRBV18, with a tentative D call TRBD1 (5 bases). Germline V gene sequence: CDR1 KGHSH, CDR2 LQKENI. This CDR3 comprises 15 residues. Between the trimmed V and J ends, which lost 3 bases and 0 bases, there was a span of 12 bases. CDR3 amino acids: CASSPDRISSYEQYF. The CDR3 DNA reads TGTGCCAGCTCACCTGACAGAATAAGCTCCTACGAGCAGTACTTC.

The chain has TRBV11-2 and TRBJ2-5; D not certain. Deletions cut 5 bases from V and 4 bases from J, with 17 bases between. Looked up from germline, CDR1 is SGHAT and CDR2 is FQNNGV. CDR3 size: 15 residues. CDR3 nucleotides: TGTGCCAGCAGCGCCCTGGAGATGAATGGAGAGACCCAGTACTTC. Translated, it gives CASSALEMNGETQYF.

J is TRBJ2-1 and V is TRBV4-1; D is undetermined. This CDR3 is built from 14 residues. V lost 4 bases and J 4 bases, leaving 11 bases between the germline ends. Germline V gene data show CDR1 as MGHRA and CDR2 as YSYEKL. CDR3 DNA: TGCGCCAGCAGCCCGAATGCAGAGTACAATGAGCAGTTCTTC. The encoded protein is CASSPNAEYNEQFF.

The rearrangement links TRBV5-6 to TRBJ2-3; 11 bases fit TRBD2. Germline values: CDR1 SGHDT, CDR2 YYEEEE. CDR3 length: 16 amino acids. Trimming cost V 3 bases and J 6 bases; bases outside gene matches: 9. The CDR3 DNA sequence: TGTGCCAGCAGCTCCCCAACTAGCGGGGGCTTGGATACGCAGTATTTT. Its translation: CASSSPTSGGLDTQYF.

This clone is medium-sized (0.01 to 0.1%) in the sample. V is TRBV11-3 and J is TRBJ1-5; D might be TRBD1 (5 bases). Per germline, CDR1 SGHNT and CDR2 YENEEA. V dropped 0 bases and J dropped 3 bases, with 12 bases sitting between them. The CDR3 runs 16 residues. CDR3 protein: CASSLETDKNNQPQHF. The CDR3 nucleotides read TGTGCCAGCAGCTTAGAGACAGATAAAAACAATCAGCCCCAGCATTTT.

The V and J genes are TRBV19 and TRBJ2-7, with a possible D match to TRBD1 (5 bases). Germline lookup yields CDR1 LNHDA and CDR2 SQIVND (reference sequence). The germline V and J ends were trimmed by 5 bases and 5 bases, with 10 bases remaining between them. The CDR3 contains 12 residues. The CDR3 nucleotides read TGTGCCAGTAGTGGGGCCCGGGACGAGCAGTACTTC. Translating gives CASSGARDEQYF.

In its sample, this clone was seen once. For the CDR3, the DNA is TGTGCCAGCAGCTTAGACGGATACACTGAAGCTTTCTTT. Protein product: CASSLDGYTEAFF. The gene calls are TRBV7-9 and TRBJ1-1; D is unresolved. Germline-derived CDR1 and CDR2 are SEHNR and FQNEAQ (reference sequence). V lost 1 base and J 3 bases, leaving 6 bases between the germline ends. The CDR3 sequence is 13 residues long.

The CDR3 nucleotides are TGTGCCAGCAGCCCCCCGGGAGAAGAGACCCAGTACTTC. This translates into CASSPPGEETQYF. The chain carries TRBV7-3 and TRBJ2-5; maybe TRBD2 (6 bases). CDR3 length equals 13 residues. V was trimmed by 5 bases and J by 3 bases, leaving 10 bases between them. Germline CDR1 and CDR2: SGHTA and FQGTGA.

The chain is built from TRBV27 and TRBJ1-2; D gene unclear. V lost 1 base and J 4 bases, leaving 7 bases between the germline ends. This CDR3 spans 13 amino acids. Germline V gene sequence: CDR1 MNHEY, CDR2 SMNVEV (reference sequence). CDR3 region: CASSLLNSYGYTF. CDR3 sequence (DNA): TGTGCCAGCAGTTTATTAAACAGCTATGGCTACACCTTC.

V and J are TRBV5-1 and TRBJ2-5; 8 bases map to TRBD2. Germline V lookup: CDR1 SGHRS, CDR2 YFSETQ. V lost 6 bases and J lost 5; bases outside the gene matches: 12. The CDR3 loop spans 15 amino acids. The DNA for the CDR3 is TGCGCCAGCACCGTCAGCGGGGGCCTCGGGGAGACCCAGTACTTC. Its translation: CASTVSGGLGETQYF.

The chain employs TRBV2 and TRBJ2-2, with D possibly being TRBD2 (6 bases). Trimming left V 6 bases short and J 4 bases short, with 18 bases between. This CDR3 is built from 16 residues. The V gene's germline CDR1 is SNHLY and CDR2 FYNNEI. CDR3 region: CASSHTGGGVTGELFF. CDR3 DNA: TGTGCCAGCAGCCACACTGGCGGAGGGGTCACCGGGGAGCTGTTTTTT. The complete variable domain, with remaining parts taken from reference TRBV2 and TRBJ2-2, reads EPEVTQTPSHQVTQMGQEVILRCVPISNHLYFYWYRQILGQKVEFLVSFYNNEISEKSEIFDDQFSVERPDGSNFTLKIRSTKLEDSAMYFCASSHTGGGVTGELFFGEGSRLTVL.

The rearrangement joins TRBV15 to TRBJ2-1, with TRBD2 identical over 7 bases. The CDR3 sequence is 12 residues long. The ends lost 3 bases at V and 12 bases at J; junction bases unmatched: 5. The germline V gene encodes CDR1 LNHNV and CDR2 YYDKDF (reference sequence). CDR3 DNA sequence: TGTGCCACCAGCAGCCTGACTAGCCCGCAGTTCTTC. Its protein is CATSSLTSPQFF.

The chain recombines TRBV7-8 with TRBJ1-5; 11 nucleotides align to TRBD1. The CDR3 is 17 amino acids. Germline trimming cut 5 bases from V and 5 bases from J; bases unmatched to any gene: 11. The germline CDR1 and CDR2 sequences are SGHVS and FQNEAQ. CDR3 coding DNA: TGTGCCAGCAGCCATAGACCGGGACAGGGGGATTATCAGCCCCAGCATTTT. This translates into CASSHRPGQGDYQPQHF.

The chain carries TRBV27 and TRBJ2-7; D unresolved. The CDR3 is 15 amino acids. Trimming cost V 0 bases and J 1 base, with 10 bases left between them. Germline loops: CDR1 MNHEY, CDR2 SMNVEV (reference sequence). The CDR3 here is CASSLSGIGSYEQYF. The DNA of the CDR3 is TGTGCCAGCAGTTTATCGGGGATCGGTTCCTACGAGCAGTACTTC.

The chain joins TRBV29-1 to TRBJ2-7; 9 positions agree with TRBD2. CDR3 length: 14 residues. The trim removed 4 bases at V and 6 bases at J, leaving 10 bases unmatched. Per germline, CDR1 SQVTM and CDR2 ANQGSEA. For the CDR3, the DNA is TGCAGCGTTGGACTAGCGGTCCCTTTTTTCGAGCAGTACTTC. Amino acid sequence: CSVGLAVPFFEQYF.

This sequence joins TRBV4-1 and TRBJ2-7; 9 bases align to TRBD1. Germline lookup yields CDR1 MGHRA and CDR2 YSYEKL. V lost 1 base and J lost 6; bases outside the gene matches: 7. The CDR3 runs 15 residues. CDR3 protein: CASSQVGQGRREQYF. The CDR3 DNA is TGCGCCAGCAGCCAAGTAGGACAGGGGCGGCGCGAGCAGTACTTC.

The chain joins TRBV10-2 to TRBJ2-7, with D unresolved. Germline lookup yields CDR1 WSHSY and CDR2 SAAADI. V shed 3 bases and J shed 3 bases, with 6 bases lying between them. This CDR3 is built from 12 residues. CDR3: CASSEASYEQYF. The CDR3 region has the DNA TGCGCCAGCAGTGAAGCGAGCTACGAGCAGTACTTC.

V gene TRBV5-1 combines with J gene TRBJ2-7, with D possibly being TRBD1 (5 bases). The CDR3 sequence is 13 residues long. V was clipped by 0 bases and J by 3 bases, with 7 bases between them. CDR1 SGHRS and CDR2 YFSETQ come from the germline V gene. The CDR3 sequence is CASSLGGYYEQYF. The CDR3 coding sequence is TGCGCCAGCAGCTTGGGGGGCTACTACGAGCAGTACTTC.

This chain's CDR3 is CASSPYSSGPHLYYGYTF. As DNA, the CDR3 is TGTGCCAGCAGCCCCTACAGCTCCGGCCCCCACCTTTACTATGGCTACACCTTC. V gene TRBV5-4 combines with J gene TRBJ1-2; the D is unclear. V was pared by 4 bases and J by 3 bases, with 25 bases between. The CDR3 is made up of 18 amino acids. The germline V gene encodes CDR1 SGHNT and CDR2 YYREEE (reference sequence).

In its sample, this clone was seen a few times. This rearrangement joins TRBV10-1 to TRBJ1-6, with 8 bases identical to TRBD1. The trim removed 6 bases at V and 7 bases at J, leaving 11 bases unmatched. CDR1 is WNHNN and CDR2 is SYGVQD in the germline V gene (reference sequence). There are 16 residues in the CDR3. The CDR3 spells CASRSRQGYKNSPLHF. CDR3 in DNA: TGCGCCAGCAGATCCCGACAGGGGTACAAGAATTCACCCCTCCACTTT.

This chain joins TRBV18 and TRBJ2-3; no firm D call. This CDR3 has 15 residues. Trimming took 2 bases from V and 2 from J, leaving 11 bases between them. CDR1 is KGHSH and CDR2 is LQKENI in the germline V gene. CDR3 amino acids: CASSPLNSYTDTQYF. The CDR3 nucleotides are TGTGCCAGCTCACCATTGAACAGTTACACAGATACGCAGTATTTT.

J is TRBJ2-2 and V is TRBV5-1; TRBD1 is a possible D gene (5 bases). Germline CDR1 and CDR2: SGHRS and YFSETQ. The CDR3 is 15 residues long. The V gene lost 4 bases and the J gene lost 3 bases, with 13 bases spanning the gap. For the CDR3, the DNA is TGCGCCAGCAGCAGGGGCTACCAGGACACCGGGGAGCTGTTTTTT. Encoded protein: CASSRGYQDTGELFF.

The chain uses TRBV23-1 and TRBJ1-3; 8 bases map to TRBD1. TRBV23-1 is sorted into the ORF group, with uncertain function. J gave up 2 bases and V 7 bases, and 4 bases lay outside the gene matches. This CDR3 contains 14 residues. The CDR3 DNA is TGCGCCAGCACCAACAGGGGGGCTGGAAACACCATATATTTT. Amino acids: CASTNRGAGNTIYF.